Described below is a single TCR beta chain sequence and its context. The record originates from a study of metastatic and nonmetastatic thyroid tumors. Whole-study context: The study looked at repertoires side by side in blood and in tumor or nodule tissue from malignant and benign thyroid patients.

Authors' processing steps: A classifier of distant metastasis in papillary thyroid cancer was built from CDR3 differences (across clinicopathological groups). With MiXCR, TCRdb called clones anew from the PCR reads. TCRdb's processing, not the authors', yielded these V and J calls. Of about 33,000 clones listed, 15% to 20% were seen once; the top ten hold approximately 5%. No patient had received any treatment before thyroid surgery. Sequences were obtained from blood. The origin of this receptor is a female donor with papillary thyroid cancer or a benign thyroid nodule (not recorded which). Some clones in this sample may be carry-over from other donors' samples.

Here the CDR3 reads CASCMAGTGELFF. The CDR3 nucleotides are TGTGCCAGCTGCATGGCGGGGACCGGGGAGCTGTTTTTT. The gene calls are TRBV6-1 and TRBJ2-2; weak D call: TRBD2 (6 bases). CDR3 length equals 13 residues. Trimming took 8 bases from V and 5 from J, leaving 12 bases between them. CDR1 and CDR2 (germline): MNHNS, SASEGT.